One sample yielded the 10 T cell receptor beta chains listed below, sequenced in a study of T cells in tumors and immune-related adverse events. Method: immunoSEQ multiplex PCR; TCRdb's copy keeps in-frame clones and lacks some. The repertoire includes roughly 8,300 clones, roughly 94% of them detected once, and around 2.3% sits in the top ten. This material consisted of lymph node tissue, taken from a patient treated with anti-PD-1 therapy. These receptor sequences come from a female donor with metastatic renal cell carcinoma.

The genes are TRBV5-1 and TRBJ2-5, with 9 bases matching TRBD2. Germline CDR1 is SGHRS and CDR2 is YFSETQ. There are 14 residues in the CDR3. V trimming: 4 bases; J trimming: 3 bases; junction bases outside the gene matches: 4. CDR3 in amino acids: CASSDASGEETQYF. CDR3 nucleotides: TGCGCCAGCAGCGATGCTAGCGGGGAAGAGACCCAGTACTTC.

This chain links TRBV12-5 with TRBJ2-1; 10 nucleotides match TRBD1. The CDR3 contains 14 residues. V dropped 4 bases and J dropped 7; count of bases not matched to a gene: 4. The germline V gene encodes CDR1 LGHNT and CDR2 FRNRAP. As DNA, the CDR3 is TGTGCTAGTGGTTGGGGACAGGGGAGGAATGAGCAGTTCTTC. It translates to CASGWGQGRNEQFF.

V usage is TRBV7-2 and J usage is TRBJ2-2; TRBD1 matches 9 bases. The junction had 6 bases not matched to a gene; V was cut back by 5 bases and J by 8 bases. The CDR3 sequence is 14 residues long. Germline CDR1 is SGHTA and CDR2 is FQGNSA. CDR3 region: CASSDRTGAGELFF. For the CDR3, the DNA is TGTGCCAGCAGCGACCGGACAGGGGCTGGGGAGCTGTTTTTT. Full variable domain (missing parts from reference TRBV7-2 and TRBJ2-2): GAGVSQSPSNKVTEKGKDVELRCDPISGHTALYWYRQSLGQGLEFLIYFQGNSAPDKSGLPSDRFSAERTGGSVSTLTIQRTQQEDSAVYLCASSDRTGAGELFFGEGSRLTVL.

The rearrangement links TRBV11-3 to TRBJ2-5; the match to TRBD2 covers 11 bases. The tail of the sequence fits TRBJ2-7 better, so the J call may be wrong. CDR1 SGHNT and CDR2 YENEEA come from the germline V gene. The CDR3 runs 16 residues. In DNA form, the CDR3 reads TGTGCCAGCAGCTTAGGGGCTAGCGGGAGGTCCTACGAGCAGTACTTC. It specifies CASSLGASGRSYEQYF.

The V call is TRBV19, the J call TRBJ2-7, with TRBD2 identical over 12 bases. The CDR3 length is 16 residues. V lost 1 base, J lost 2 bases, and 3 bases stayed unmatched. In germline, CDR1 is LNHDA, CDR2 SQIVND (reference sequence). The CDR3 loop is CASSIAASGRAYEQYF. The CDR3 nucleotides are TGTGCCAGTAGTATAGCAGCTAGCGGGAGGGCCTACGAGCAGTACTTC.

Concerning this clone itself: Germline is not matched at one junction end, which may reflect a read error. The chain has TRBV5-4 and TRBJ2-5, with 11 bases fitting TRBD1. The CDR3 covers 16 residues. Germline V gene sequence: CDR1 SGHNT, CDR2 YYREEE (reference sequence). The CDR3 loop reads CASSPGQGARRETKYF. CDR3 sequence (DNA): TGTGCCAGCAGCCCCGGACAGGGGGCGCGGAGAGAGACCAAGTACTTC.

The J gene is TRBJ1-5, the V gene TRBV27, with D tentatively TRBD1 (6 bases). CDR1 and CDR2 from the germline V gene are MNHEY and SMNVEV (reference sequence). V was shortened by 2 bases and J by 4 bases, with 15 bases between the two germline ends. This CDR3 spans 16 amino acids. CDR3 loop: CASSLGGQGGNQPQHF. The CDR3 DNA is TGTGCCAGCAGTTTAGGGGGCCAGGGAGGGAATCAGCCCCAGCATTTT.

The V gene is TRBV18, the J gene TRBJ2-4; 7 bases are a match to TRBD1. The CDR3 is 15 residues long. Trimming took 3 bases from V and 5 from J; bases not matched to a gene: 7. Germline CDR1 and CDR2: KGHSH and LQKENI. The CDR3 DNA sequence: TGTGCCAGCTCACCTGACAGGGTGGTTGAAAACATTCAGTACTTC. Its protein product is CASSPDRVVENIQYF.

The chain combines TRBV5-1 with TRBJ2-1; TRBD2 matches at 9 bases. The V gene's germline CDR1 is SGHRS and CDR2 YFSETQ. The CDR3 extends over 15 amino acids. Trimming at V came to 4 bases and at J to 3 bases, leaving 5 bases not matched to a gene. The DNA for the CDR3 is TGCGCCAGCAGCGGCGGGGGGGCCGACTACAATGAGCAGTTCTTC. Translating it yields CASSGGGADYNEQFF.

This clone was seen only once. In DNA form, the CDR3 reads TGTGCCAGCAGCTCGTGGGGGAGGGGCTCCTCTGGAAACACCATATATTTT. This encodes CASSSWGRGSSGNTIYF. This rearrangement joins TRBV7-8 to TRBJ1-3, with a tentative D call TRBD1 (5 bases). V lost 4 bases, J lost 0 bases, and 16 bases lay in between. The germline gives CDR1 SGHVS, CDR2 FQNEAQ. This CDR3 contains 17 residues.